Below are 15 T cell receptor beta chains sequenced from a single sample in a study of blood T cells in healthy people across ages. The second PCR ran 7 to 11 cycles with a sample-barcoded 5' primer and J-beta primers. MiXCR was run by TCRdb on the 5' RACE reads, yielding one entry per CDR3 protein. This table holds approximately 800,000 distinct CDR3 sequences, 60% to 80% found once. Sequenced input: blood. The receptors stem from a man in his thirties or forties in good health.

The V and J genes are TRBV27 and TRBJ2-5; 14 bases line up with TRBD2. The CDR3 loop spans 16 amino acids. The germline V gene encodes CDR1 MNHEY and CDR2 SMNVEV (reference sequence). Trimming at V came to 5 bases and at J to 2 bases, leaving 4 bases not matched to a gene. This CDR3 is CASSLRLAGGQETQYF. CDR3 DNA sequence: TGTGCCAGCAGTCTCCGACTAGCGGGGGGGCAAGAGACCCAGTACTTC.

The gene calls are TRBV20-1 and TRBJ1-2; the match to TRBD1 covers 11 bases. V was pared by 6 bases and J by 8 bases, with 8 bases of the junction left unmatched. Per germline, CDR1 DFQATT and CDR2 SNEGSKA (reference sequence). This CDR3 comprises 13 residues. In DNA form, the CDR3 reads TGCAGTGCGGAAGGACAGGGGGCAGGAGGCTACACCTTC. Translating it yields CSAEGQGAGGYTF.

This clonotype was counted at least ten times. The rearrangement links TRBV7-3 to TRBJ2-3; TRBD2 is a possible D gene (6 bases). This CDR3 region has 15 residues. The V gene lost 1 base and the J gene lost 1 base, with 9 bases spanning the gap. The germline gives CDR1 SGHTA, CDR2 FQGTGA. The CDR3 DNA is TGTGCCAGCAGCTTAATGGGCGGGGGCACAGATACGCAGTATTTT. As protein: CASSLMGGGTDTQYF.

CDR3 amino acids: CASSYEDRDYEQYF. CDR3 coding DNA: TGTGCCAGCAGTTACGAGGACAGGGACTACGAGCAGTACTTC. The chain combines TRBV6-5 with TRBJ2-5, with 8 positions matching TRBD1. The assigned J gene may be wrong: the sequence end matches TRBJ2-7 better. The V gene's germline CDR1 is MNHEY and CDR2 SVGAGI. The CDR3 length is 14 residues.

This clonotype was seen a handful of times. The chain has TRBV20-1 and TRBJ2-7; D is unclear. Per the germline V gene, CDR1 is DFQATT and CDR2 is SNEGSKA (reference sequence). V dropped 6 bases and J dropped 7 bases, with 10 bases sitting between them. CDR3 length: 10 amino acids. The CDR3, as DNA: TGCAGTGCCAAAGACTGGGAGCAGTACTTC. This codes for CSAKDWEQYF.

The sample holds one count of this clonotype. The chain has TRBV20-1 and TRBJ2-3; 7 bases align to TRBD1. The germline CDR1 and CDR2 sequences are DFQATT and SNEGSKA (reference sequence). The CDR3 is made up of 14 amino acids. With V trimmed by 6 bases and J by 4 bases, 10 bases remained unmatched. CDR3 amino acids: CSAQRTGVADTQYF. For the CDR3, the DNA is TGCAGTGCCCAACGTACAGGGGTAGCAGATACGCAGTATTTT.

This clonotype was recorded many times. V is TRBV7-6 and J is TRBJ2-3; D not certain. Trimming removed 0 bases at V and 6 bases at J, with 10 bases between. This CDR3 is 14 amino acids long. Germline lookup yields CDR1 SGHVS and CDR2 FNYEAQ. The CDR3 DNA reads as TGTGCCAGCAGCTTAGCGGATCGGGTGGATACGCAGTATTTT. Amino acid sequence: CASSLADRVDTQYF.

This clonotype appeared once. The chain has TRBV4-2 and TRBJ2-3, with TRBD2 matching 9 bases. Germline V gene sequence: CDR1 LGHNA, CDR2 YNFKEQ. This CDR3 spans 16 amino acids. With 3 bases clipped from V and 4 bases from J, the junction kept 8 bases outside the gene matches. The CDR3 sequence: CASSQGRGGPPDTQYF. For the CDR3, the DNA is TGTGCCAGCAGCCAGGGGCGGGGGGGCCCCCCAGATACGCAGTATTTT.

This chain uses TRBV20-1 with TRBJ1-1, with 7 bases aligning to TRBD1. This CDR3 has 12 residues. The V gene end was trimmed by 3 bases and the J gene end by 3 bases; junction bases not matched to a gene: 1. The V gene's germline CDR1 is DFQATT and CDR2 SNEGSKA (reference sequence). The CDR3 bases are TGCAGTGCTAGGGACAGGCACACTGAAGCTTTCTTT. It encodes CSARDRHTEAFF.

This rearrangement joins TRBV25-1 to TRBJ1-2; maybe TRBD1 (5 bases). V lost 4 bases, J lost 6 bases, and 12 bases lay in between. Germline V lookup: CDR1 MGHDK, CDR2 SYGVNS. The CDR3 spans 13 residues. The CDR3 region is CASSGPGGHGYTF. The CDR3 DNA follows: TGTGCCAGCAGTGGTCCCGGGGGTCATGGCTACACCTTC.

The chain recombines TRBV28 with TRBJ2-7, with D unresolved. This CDR3 has 15 amino acids. V gave up 5 bases and J gave up 2 bases, with 16 bases separating them. Per the germline V gene, CDR1 is MDHEN and CDR2 is SYDVKM. CDR3 nucleotide sequence: TGTGCCAGCAGTCTCCTGGGCCAGTCTCCCTACGAGCAGTACTTC. Protein: CASSLLGQSPYEQYF.

The CDR3 here is CASSHALDREVSPLHF. In DNA, the CDR3 is TGCGCCAGCAGCCATGCTTTAGACAGGGAAGTTTCACCCCTCCACTTT. The gene calls are TRBV4-1 and TRBJ1-6; 7 nucleotides match TRBD1. The germline V gene encodes CDR1 MGHRA and CDR2 YSYEKL. CDR3 length: 16 residues. V dropped 3 bases and J dropped 9; count of bases not matched to a gene: 11.

This chain connects TRBV7-2 to TRBJ1-5; 8 nucleotides agree with TRBD1. This CDR3 is 16 amino acids long. Germline values: CDR1 SGHTA, CDR2 FQGNSA. Unmatched junction bases numbered 6, after V lost 5 bases and J lost 0 bases. CDR3 loop: CASSTGTGYSNQPQHF. DNA of the CDR3: TGTGCCAGCAGCACCGGGACAGGCTATAGCAATCAGCCCCAGCATTTT.

This clonotype was recorded a few times. V is TRBV4-3 and J is TRBJ2-7, with TRBD1 matching 8 bases. The germline CDR1 and CDR2 sequences are LGHNA and YSLEER. The CDR3 runs to 14 residues. After removal of 3 bases from V and 3 bases from J, the junction contained 4 bases not matched to a gene. The CDR3 DNA follows: TGCGCCAGCAGCCAGTCGGACAGGGTCTACGAGCAGTACTTC. Encoded protein: CASSQSDRVYEQYF.

The sample holds a few counts of this clonotype. The V and J genes are TRBV25-1 and TRBJ1-2, with 9 nucleotides matching TRBD1. The CDR3 has 15 amino acids. In germline, CDR1 is MGHDK, CDR2 SYGVNS. Trimming cost V 6 bases and J 7 bases; bases outside gene matches: 12. CDR3 nucleotides: TGTGCCAGCAGGGAGCACCGGGACAGGGTATCTGGCTACACCTTC. Translating it yields CASREHRDRVSGYTF.